This T cell receptor (beta chain) was recorded in a study of blood T cell repertoires in COVID-19. About the research overall: PBMCs, B-cell-depleted T cells, or T cells were the source of the cDNA or gDNA that made up the material.

Generated by immunoSEQ multiplex PCR, the TCRdb table keeps only in-frame clones and is missing some. The repertoire holds some 120,000 clones, with approximately 82% as singletons. This CDR3 comprises 17 residues. The receptor was isolated from a man in his 70s with active or convalescent COVID-19. The V gene is TRBV21-1, the J gene TRBJ2-1; the table's D call, TRBD2, has no DNA check behind it. TRBV21-1 is noted as a pseudogene. Material for sequencing was peripheral blood. This CDR3 reads CASSKPGTSGMSDEQFF. The CDR3 DNA follows: TGTGCCAGCAGCAAACCCGGGACTAGCGGGATGTCGGATGAGCAGTTCTTC.